A single sample is the source of the 10 T cell receptor beta chains below, sequenced in a study of OX40 agonist ivuxolimab in advanced cancers. Here immunoSEQ multiplex PCR was the method, and the copy in TCRdb shows in-frame clones only, minus some. Here the sample spans around 68,000 clones, about 85% being singletons. Sequencing used CD4+ or CD8+ T cells sorted from blood, obtained in a trial of the OX40 agonist ivuxolimab. The receptors were gathered from an adult with an advanced solid tumor such as melanoma, head and neck, liver or kidney cancer.

This clone occurred a few times. The chain combines TRBV6-6 with TRBJ1-2, with D perhaps TRBD1 (6 bases). Germline values: CDR1 MNHNY, CDR2 SVGAGI (reference sequence). With 7 bases removed from V and 8 bases from J, the gap between germline ends came to 17 bases. This CDR3 has 13 residues. In DNA form, the CDR3 reads TGTGCCAGCATGGGGGGGGCCCTCTCCGGCTACACCTTC. Translated: CASMGGALSGYTF.

The chain is built from TRBV7-2 and TRBJ2-3; 9 bases fit TRBD2. V trimming: 8 bases; J trimming: 4 bases; junction bases outside the gene matches: 13. CDR3 size: 16 residues. The germline V gene encodes CDR1 SGHTA and CDR2 FQGNSA. CDR3: CASGAPSGTWADTQYF. CDR3 DNA: TGTGCCAGCGGAGCCCCTAGCGGGACCTGGGCAGATACGCAGTATTTT.

The chain uses TRBV11-2 and TRBJ2-1, with 10 bases aligning to TRBD2. The CDR3 is made up of 16 amino acids. Germline assignment: CDR1 SGHAT and CDR2 FQNNGV. The V segment lost 1 base and the J segment 6 bases; nucleotides outside the gene matches: 6. The CDR3 DNA is TGTGCCAGCAGCTTAGCCCGGACTAGCGGAGCCAATGAGCAGTTCTTC. It codes for CASSLARTSGANEQFF.

The rearrangement links TRBV5-1 to TRBJ2-7; 8 bases line up with TRBD1. This CDR3 is 15 amino acids long. Germline CDR1 and CDR2: SGHRS and YFSETQ. The trim removed 0 bases at V and 2 bases at J, leaving 4 bases unmatched. CDR3 region: CASSLADRAPYEQYF. CDR3 DNA: TGCGCCAGCAGCTTGGCGGACAGGGCTCCCTACGAGCAGTACTTC.

V and J are TRBV10-3 and TRBJ2-7; tentatively, D is TRBD1 or TRBD2 (5 bases each). The CDR3 extends over 14 amino acids. Trimming left V 0 bases short and J 2 bases short, with 8 bases between. Germline V CDR1 and CDR2: ENHRY, SYGVKD. The CDR3 sequence is CAISESGTPYEQYF. The CDR3 DNA follows: TGTGCCATCAGTGAGTCGGGGACCCCCTACGAGCAGTACTTC.

The CDR3 loop reads CASSSALAGGPYEQYF. CDR3 DNA sequence: TGTGCCAGCAGTTCGGCACTAGCGGGAGGGCCCTACGAGCAGTACTTC. The chain uses TRBV6-6 and TRBJ2-7; TRBD2 agrees at 13 bases. There are 16 residues in the CDR3. Germline trimming cut 4 bases from V and 2 bases from J; bases unmatched to any gene: 5. Germline CDR1 reads MNHNY; CDR2 reads SVGAGI (reference sequence).

The chain combines TRBV2 with TRBJ2-1; D remains unclear. Germline assignment: CDR1 SNHLY and CDR2 FYNNEI. V gave up 8 bases and J gave up 8 bases, with 10 bases separating them. The CDR3 sequence is 11 residues long. CDR3 in DNA: TGTGCCAGCCGATATGGTTATGAGCAGTTCTTC. Translation: CASRYGYEQFF.

This sequence joins TRBV19 and TRBJ1-1; D is unresolved. The germline gives CDR1 LNHDA, CDR2 SQIVND (reference sequence). V was shortened by 6 bases and J by 7 bases, with 15 bases between the two germline ends. The CDR3 sequence is 13 residues long. The CDR3 DNA reads as TGTGCCAGTAGCCCGACCGCGGTCAGTGAAGCTTTCTTT. It encodes CASSPTAVSEAFF.

CDR3 sequence reads: CASIGTGVYGYTF. CDR3 in DNA: TGTGCCAGCATCGGGACAGGGGTCTATGGCTACACCTTC. J is TRBJ1-2 and V is TRBV28, with TRBD1 matching 10 bases. V shed 7 bases and J 4 bases; nucleotides not matched to a gene: 3. The CDR3 loop spans 13 amino acids. CDR1 and CDR2 (germline): MDHEN, SYDVKM.

The CDR3: CASSRNGGNTEAFF. Written as DNA, the CDR3 is TGTGCCAGCAGTCGGAATGGGGGTAACACTGAAGCTTTCTTT. The chain links TRBV6-1 to TRBJ1-1; possibly TRBD1 for D (5 bases). Germline V gene data show CDR1 as MNHNS and CDR2 as SASEGT. CDR3 length: 14 amino acids. Trimming removed 5 bases at V and 2 bases at J, with 12 bases between.